Detailed here is one T cell receptor beta chain. This clonotype was observed a handful of times. This receptor's antigen is unknown. There are no base qualities to consult, and no much larger clone falls within one base. The data belong to a study of blood T cells in healthy people across ages (dated by TCRdb to 2013 to 2016). About the investigation overall: In model experiments, template switching captured roughly one uniquely barcoded TCR beta cDNA molecule for every two T cells. Age-related changes in TCR beta repertoire diversity were measured in the study by deep sequencing normalized with unique cDNA molecular identifiers. Four age groups were formed from the donors: young (average around 15 years), middle-aged (less than 40), aged (62) and long-lived (less than 85). To avoid experimental bias, donors of different ages were distributed randomly across sequencing lanes. For two donors (one aged 18 to 29 and one aged 80 or older), the study analyzed two additional independent replicas of 1 million unique cDNA reads from the same blood draw.

From the cysteine up to the phenylalanine, the CDR3 has a length of 13 residues. Only the CDR3 region is kept as DNA, spanning 39 bases read in frame from base 1. V is reduced by 3 bases and J by 10 bases, leaving a spacing of 18 bases between them. CDR1 and CDR2 were assigned from the germline V gene (reference sequence) as DFQATT and SNEGSKA. The study at large found these results: The CMV infection status of donors was not known, potentially confounding age-related changes in expanded clonotypes. Estimates of total diversity based on one million sequenced T cells were regarded as lower bounds and as underestimates. Bulk unsorted PBMC profiling prevented conclusive comparison of naive and antigen-experienced compartments. Compared with the aged group, the long-lived group had more naive CD4+ T cells, fewer expanded clones and increased TCR diversity, suggesting age selection. The percentage of naive T cells measured by flow cytometry correlated strongly with observed TCR beta diversity. As age increased, observed TCR beta diversity per million T cells dropped in a roughly linear way, and a significant reduction was already evident by age 40.

The library was built by means of 5' RACE. The sequencer was an Illumina HiSeq 2500. A second PCR of about 6 to 12 cycles was run with a J-beta primer mix and a sample-barcoded 5' primer. Each TCR beta cDNA molecule received a unique molecular identifier from a template-switch 5' adaptor carrying 12 random nucleotides. At least 2.5 million CDR3-containing paired-end reads were obtained from each sample. All of the RNA was converted into first-strand cDNA using the Mint cDNA synthesis kit, with a TRBC-specific oligonucleotide serving as the primer. Following uracil-DNA glycosylase treatment, all cDNA underwent a first 18-cycle PCR with the universal primers M1SS and BC2_uni_R. Under the source paper's analysis protocol: For normalization, 1 million high-quality reads, each with a distinct molecular identifier, were randomly selected from each sample. Instead of being binned into consensus sequences, reads that shared molecular identifiers were thrown out. MiTCR, set to a Q25 quality threshold and the strictest error-elimination algorithm, was used for CDR3 identification, clonotype clustering and error correction. A nonparametric unseen species model with Euler transformation was used to estimate a lower bound on total TCR beta diversity. The public reads were run again by TCRdb, first through fastp at Q25 and then through MiXCR, and only productive beta chains were kept. All rows with the same CDR3 protein become a single entry with the most common DNA and genes. TCRdb assigned the V and J calls; the authors' analysis was not used. The sample table contains approximately 1.5 million distinct CDR3 sequences; only one count was recorded for 35% to 45% of them. The ten largest account for around 4% of the sample.

The donors were some 39 Caucasian individuals from Russia, aged roughly 6 to 90 years, who were systemically healthy. Each donor gave about 9.7 milliliters of peripheral blood, drawn into EDTA-treated Vacutainer tubes. Ficoll-Paque density-gradient centrifugation was used to isolate PBMCs, with at least 6.5 million per sample. Total RNA was extracted from PBMCs with Trizol reagent, with at least 5.5 micrograms obtained per sample. Naive CD45RAhigh/CD27high T cell percentages were measured by flow cytometry on a PBMC aliquot from every donor. Here the chain combines TRBV20-1 and TRBJ1-1; there is no confident call for the D gene. The origin of this receptor is a woman younger than 30 in good health. The source material was blood. The DNA reads TGCAGTGCTAGGGTCCCGCTTCCCTCTGGAGCTTTCTTT. Its translation reads: CSARVPLPSGAFF.